The 23 T cell receptor beta chains reported below all come from one sample, sequenced in a study of T cell responses to AZD1222 COVID-19 vaccine (dated by TCRdb to about 2021). The library was generated by the immunoSEQ multiplex PCR assay. Held by TCRdb, this immuneACCESS table contains in-frame sequences only and omits some clones. Under half of the omission traces to an unresolved V gene where checked; the cause of the rest is unknown. This sample comprises 60,000 to 70,000 clones, around 82% of them detected only once. The top ten hold around 5% of the sample. The sample's time point label is to be understood as: baseline before first vaccination. The sequencing used peripheral blood, collected on day 0 of AZD1222 vaccination. The receptor set was obtained from an adult in good health.

J is TRBJ2-7 and V is TRBV5-1; 8 positions match TRBD2. The J segment lost 1 base and the V segment lost 0 bases, leaving 6 bases of the junction unmatched. CDR1 and CDR2 from the germline V gene are SGHRS and YFSETQ. The CDR3 spans 16 residues. The CDR3 DNA is TGCGCCAGCAGCTTGGTCGGCGGGGGGCAATCCTACGAGCAGTACTTC. It codes for CASSLVGGGQSYEQYF.

The chain carries TRBV7-2 and TRBJ2-3; a possible D gene is TRBD1 (6 bases). Germline-derived CDR1 and CDR2 are SGHTA and FQGNSA. V was pared by 1 base and J by 1 base, with 9 bases between. The CDR3 extends over 15 amino acids. The CDR3 here is CASSLEGVGTDTQYF. In DNA form, the CDR3 reads TGTGCCAGCAGCTTAGAGGGGGTAGGCACAGATACGCAGTATTTT. Based on the CDR3 plus reference TRBV7-2 and TRBJ2-3, the full variable domain is GAGVSQSPSNKVTEKGKDVELRCDPISGHTALYWYRQSLGQGLEFLIYFQGNSAPDKSGLPSDRFSAERTGGSVSTLTIQRTQQEDSAVYLCASSLEGVGTDTQYFGPGTRLTVL.

This rearrangement joins TRBV10-3 to TRBJ1-5, with 7 bases matching TRBD1. Germline-derived CDR1 and CDR2 are ENHRY and SYGVKD. V dropped 6 bases and J dropped 4; count of bases not matched to a gene: 3. There are 13 residues in the CDR3. CDR3 nucleotide sequence: TGTGCCATCAGCGGGACAGTGAATCAGCCCCAGCATTTT. It yields the protein CAISGTVNQPQHF.

This clone was picked up a small number of times. The rearrangement uses TRBV6-5 and TRBJ2-3, with 8 bases fitting TRBD1. V gave up 5 bases and J gave up 0 bases; unmatched junction bases: 4. The CDR3 consists of 15 residues. Per the germline V gene, CDR1 is MNHEY and CDR2 is SVGAGI. DNA of the CDR3: TGTGCCAGCAGTCCACAGGGGGACAGCACAGATACGCAGTATTTT. Translation: CASSPQGDSTDTQYF.

This sequence joins TRBV11-3 and TRBJ2-5; the D call may be TRBD1 or TRBD2 (6 bases each). Germline assignment: CDR1 SGHNT and CDR2 YENEEA. V lost 1 base to trimming and J lost 2 bases, with 8 bases between them. The CDR3 runs to 14 residues. The CDR3 coding sequence is TGTGCCAGCAGCTTAGGGAGGGGGCAAGAGACCCAGTACTTC. Translated: CASSLGRGQETQYF.

V gene TRBV19 combines with J gene TRBJ2-7; 7 bases are a match to TRBD2. This CDR3 is 15 amino acids long. The germline V gene has CDR1 LNHDA and CDR2 SQIVND (reference sequence). Trimming cost V 2 bases and J 6 bases; bases outside gene matches: 10. CDR3: CASSITPGGASEQYF. DNA for the CDR3: TGTGCCAGTAGTATAACCCCGGGAGGCGCTTCCGAGCAGTACTTC.

The chain links TRBV14 to TRBJ2-7; D is perhaps TRBD1 (5 bases). The V and J ends lost 2 bases and 0 bases respectively, with 5 bases between them. The CDR3 is 13 residues long. CDR1 and CDR2 (germline): SGHDN, FVKESK. The CDR3 protein is CASSQQGSYEQYF. CDR3 nucleotides: TGTGCCAGCAGCCAACAGGGCTCCTACGAGCAGTACTTC.

The J gene is TRBJ2-2, the V gene TRBV18; a possible D gene is TRBD2 (5 bases). CDR1 and CDR2 (germline): KGHSH, LQKENI. V was trimmed by 2 bases and J by 0 bases, leaving 13 bases between them. This CDR3 has 17 amino acids. CDR3 nucleotide sequence: TGTGCCAGCTCACCAAACCCCCGGGGTACGAACACCGGGGAGCTGTTTTTT. Translating it yields CASSPNPRGTNTGELFF. The variable domain in full, completed from reference TRBV18 and TRBJ2-2, reads NAGVMQNPRHLVRRRGQEARLRCSPMKGHSHVYWYRQLPEEGLKFMVYLQKENIIDESGMPKERFSAEFPKEGPSILRIQQVVRGDSAAYFCASSPNPRGTNTGELFFGEGSRLTVL.

This chain connects TRBV28 to TRBJ1-6; D gene ambiguous. This CDR3 region has 12 residues. V was shortened by 7 bases and J by 8 bases, with 9 bases between the two germline ends. The germline gives CDR1 MDHEN, CDR2 SYDVKM. Here the CDR3 DNA reads TGTGCCAGCACCTACCCACATTCACCCCTCCACTTT. Encoded protein: CASTYPHSPLHF.

This chain uses TRBV3-1 (or the pseudogene TRBV3-2) with TRBJ1-5; a weak D match, TRBD1 (5 bases). CDR1 and CDR2 (germline): LGHDT, YNNKEL (reference sequence). V shed 4 bases and J shed 3 bases, with 7 bases lying between them. There are 13 residues in the CDR3. In DNA form, the CDR3 reads TGTGCCAGCAGCCGGGGCACCAATCAGCCCCAGCATTTT. Translated: CASSRGTNQPQHF.

The chain couples TRBV18 to TRBJ2-1, with 13 positions matching TRBD2. The CDR3 loop spans 16 amino acids. Per the germline V gene, CDR1 is KGHSH and CDR2 is LQKENI. Trimming at V came to 6 bases and at J to 9 bases, leaving 11 bases not matched to a gene. DNA of the CDR3: TGTGCCAGCTCTCACCAAACTAGCGGGGGGGCCAGTGAGCAGTTCTTC. Its translation is CASSHQTSGGASEQFF.

This sequence joins TRBV30 and TRBJ1-3, with D unclear. Germline CDR1 and CDR2: GTSNPN and SVGIG (reference sequence). V lost 5 bases, J lost 0 bases, and 14 bases lay in between. This CDR3 spans 15 amino acids. The CDR3: CAWASSSYSGNTIYF. The CDR3 DNA is TGTGCCTGGGCCAGCTCCTCGTACTCTGGAAACACCATATATTTT.

Remarks on this clone: The same CDR3 also results from other DNA sequences found in this sample. This rearrangement joins TRBV4-1 to TRBJ2-1; D might be TRBD2 (6 bases). Germline CDR1 reads MGHRA; CDR2 reads YSYEKL. The germline V and J ends were trimmed by 3 bases and 0 bases, with 9 bases remaining between them. The CDR3 sequence is 15 residues long. The CDR3 DNA is TGCGCCAGCAGCCAGGAGACTAGCTCCTACAATGAGCAGTTCTTC. Residues: CASSQETSSYNEQFF.

The chain is built from TRBV7-2 and TRBJ1-2; maybe TRBD1 (5 bases). This CDR3 region has 13 residues. Germline V CDR1 and CDR2: SGHTA, FQGNSA. With 0 bases removed from V and 3 bases from J, the gap between germline ends came to 5 bases. For the CDR3, the DNA is TGTGCCAGCAGCTTAGCGGGGGACTATGGCTACACCTTC. Translated, it gives CASSLAGDYGYTF.

This chain connects TRBV5-1 to TRBJ1-4; 7 bases are a match to TRBD1. Germline loops: CDR1 SGHRS, CDR2 YFSETQ. V shed 0 bases and J 5 bases; nucleotides not matched to a gene: 10. The CDR3 is 17 residues long. This chain's CDR3 is CASSLVPQDRPNEKLFF. The CDR3 nucleotides read TGCGCCAGCAGCTTGGTCCCACAGGACAGGCCAAATGAAAAACTGTTTTTT. Full variable domain (remainder filled in from reference TRBV5-1 and TRBJ1-4): KAGVTQTPRYLIKTRGQQVTLSCSPISGHRSVSWYQQTPGQGLQFLFEYFSETQRNKGNFPGRFSGRQFSNSRSEMNVSTLELGDSALYLCASSLVPQDRPNEKLFFGSGTQLSVL.

The V and J genes are TRBV11-2 and TRBJ1-1; no reliable D call. V lost 2 bases, J lost 7 bases, and 5 bases lay in between. The CDR3 runs to 11 residues. Germline CDR1 reads SGHAT; CDR2 reads FQNNGV. DNA of the CDR3: TGTGCCAGCAGCTTAATCCATGAAGCTTTCTTT. Its translation: CASSLIHEAFF.

The chain combines TRBV7-8 with TRBJ1-3; possibly TRBD1 for D (5 bases). Trimming stripped 5 bases from V and 0 bases from J, with 20 bases between. Per germline, CDR1 SGHVS and CDR2 FQNEAQ. CDR3 length: 18 residues. The CDR3 sequence is CASSPPGQVKASGNTIYF. As DNA, the CDR3 is TGTGCCAGCAGCCCCCCGGGGCAGGTCAAGGCCTCTGGAAACACCATATATTTT.

The rearrangement joins TRBV5-1 to TRBJ1-3, with a possible D match to TRBD1 (5 bases). Trimming pared 4 bases from V and 1 base from J, leaving 15 bases between. Germline CDR1 is SGHRS and CDR2 is YFSETQ. The CDR3 is 16 residues long. The CDR3 is CASSLAGGVSGNTIYF. The CDR3 nucleotides are TGCGCCAGCAGCCTCGCGGGGGGAGTTTCTGGAAACACCATATATTTT.

This clone was found once. The chain recombines TRBV4-1 with TRBJ2-7; D is ambiguous. The CDR3 totals 16 residues. Germline-derived CDR1 and CDR2 are MGHRA and YSYEKL. V was clipped by 0 bases and J by 3 bases, with 15 bases between them. This CDR3 reads CASSQELEMGFYEQYF. The CDR3 DNA is TGCGCCAGCAGCCAAGAGCTGGAGATGGGGTTCTACGAGCAGTACTTC.

The chain is built from TRBV6-4 and TRBJ1-6; no clear D. The CDR3 runs to 12 residues. The V gene's germline CDR1 is MRHNA and CDR2 SNTAGT. Trimming pared 6 bases from V and 4 bases from J, leaving 4 bases between. CDR3 protein: CASRAYNSPLHF. CDR3 coding DNA: TGTGCCAGCAGGGCGTATAATTCACCCCTCCACTTT.

In its sample, this clone was seen a few times. The rearrangement uses TRBV5-8 and TRBJ2-7, with TRBD1 matching over 9 bases. Germline assignment: CDR1 SGHTS and CDR2 YDEGEE. The CDR3 totals 16 residues. V trimming: 4 bases; J trimming: 4 bases; junction bases outside the gene matches: 12. The CDR3 reads CASSRPGTGTGYEQYF. The CDR3 DNA sequence: TGTGCCAGCAGCCGTCCCGGGACAGGGACAGGGTACGAGCAGTACTTC.

This clone was recorded once. The chain links TRBV7-3 to TRBJ2-1; the match to TRBD2 covers 10 bases. Germline V gene data show CDR1 as SGHTA and CDR2 as FQGTGA. Losses at the gene ends were 5 bases for V and 6 bases for J; bases not matched to a gene: 7. The CDR3 is made up of 15 amino acids. CDR3: CASSTLSGGVNEQFF. CDR3 coding DNA: TGTGCCAGCAGCACCCTCAGCGGGGGGGTCAATGAGCAGTTCTTC.

This clone has more than one count but fewer than ten. CDR3 region: CASSLGAAINEQYF. CDR3 nucleotides: TGTGCCAGCAGCTTGGGGGCAGCTATCAACGAGCAGTACTTC. The chain is built from TRBV5-6 and TRBJ2-7; D remains ambiguous. There are 14 residues in the CDR3. Trimming cost V 0 bases and J 5 bases, with 12 bases left between them. Germline values: CDR1 SGHDT, CDR2 YYEEEE.